Sequencing of this T cell receptor (beta chain) was carried out in a study of prognosis after radiotherapy for stage I lung cancer. The CDR3 spans 16 residues. This clonotype came up many times. This sequence may be a read error, since a much larger clone differs from it by one base. Two-round multiplex PCR amplified TCR beta CDR3 from genomic DNA. Initially, in first-round PCR, primers specific to each TRBV and TRBJ gene were used. Via MiXCR, TCRdb re-called the multiplex PCR reads, giving one row per CDR3 protein. The data show some 34,000 distinct CDR3 sequences, with more than 30% seen just once and roughly 27% held by the top ten.

Sequencing used PBMCs, obtained before or after stereotactic body radiation therapy (not recorded which). The sequence came from a donor aged 50 or older with non-small cell lung cancer. The rearrangement links TRBV12-3 or TRBV12-4 to TRBJ1-2; tentative D call: TRBD1 (5 bases). The CDR3 region is CASSFQGKMANYDYTF. CDR3 coding DNA: TGTGCCAGCAGTTTTCAGGGTAAAATGGCTAACTATGACTACACCTTC.